The 2 T cell receptor beta chains below all came from one sample that was sequenced in a study of early T cells in non-severe SARS-CoV-2 infection. MiXCR was run by TCRdb on the 5' RACE reads, yielding one entry per CDR3 protein. The data contain some 110,000 distinct CDR3 sequences, around 14% of them singletons. Sequencing input: whole blood. The receptors were gathered from an adult who was a healthcare worker with PCR-confirmed SARS-CoV-2 infection or an uninfected control (not recorded which).

This clonotype was recorded a few times. The chain is built from TRBV29-1 and TRBJ1-3, with D unclear. The V gene's germline CDR1 is SQVTM and CDR2 ANQGSEA. CDR3 length equals 13 residues. The CDR3 loop reads CSVKDFSGNTIYF. The CDR3 DNA reads TGCAGTGTTAAGGATTTCTCTGGAAACACCATATATTTT. Supplemented by reference TRBV29-1 and TRBJ1-3, the full variable domain reads SAVISQKPSRDICQRGTSLTIQCQVDSQVTMMFWYRQQPGQSLTLIATANQGSEATYESGFVIDKFPISRPNLTFSTLTVSNMSPEDSSIYLCSVKDFSGNTIYFGEGSWLTVV.

Details on this clonotype: A much larger clone lies one base from this, so it may be a read error. The chain couples TRBV18 to TRBJ1-3; 9 positions match TRBD1. CDR1 KGHSH and CDR2 LQKENI come from the germline V gene. The CDR3 loop spans 18 amino acids. The CDR3 protein is CTSSPRTGASSSGNTIYF. The CDR3 DNA sequence: TGTACCAGCTCACCAAGGACAGGGGCGAGTAGCTCTGGAAACACCATATATTTT.